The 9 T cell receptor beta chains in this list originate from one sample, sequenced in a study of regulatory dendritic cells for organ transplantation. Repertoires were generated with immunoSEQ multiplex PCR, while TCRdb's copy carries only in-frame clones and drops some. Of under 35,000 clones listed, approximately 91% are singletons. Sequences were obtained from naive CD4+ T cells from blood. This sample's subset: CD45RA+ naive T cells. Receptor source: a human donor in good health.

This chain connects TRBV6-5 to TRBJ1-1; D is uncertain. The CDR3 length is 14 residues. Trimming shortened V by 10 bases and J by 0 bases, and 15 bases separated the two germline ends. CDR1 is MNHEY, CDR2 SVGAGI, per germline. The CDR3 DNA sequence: TGTGCCACCCTGGCCAGGCAATTGAACACTGAAGCTTTCTTT. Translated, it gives CATLARQLNTEAFF.

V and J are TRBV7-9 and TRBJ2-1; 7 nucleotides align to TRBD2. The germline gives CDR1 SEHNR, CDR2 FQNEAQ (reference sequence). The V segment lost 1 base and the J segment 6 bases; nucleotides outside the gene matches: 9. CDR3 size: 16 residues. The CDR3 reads CASSLDWAGVGNEQFF. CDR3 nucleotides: TGTGCCAGCAGCTTAGATTGGGCGGGAGTGGGCAATGAGCAGTTCTTC.

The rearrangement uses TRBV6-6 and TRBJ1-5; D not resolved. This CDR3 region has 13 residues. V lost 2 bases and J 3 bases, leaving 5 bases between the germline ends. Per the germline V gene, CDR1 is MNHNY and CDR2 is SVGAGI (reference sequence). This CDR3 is CASSYQLNQPQHF. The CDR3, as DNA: TGTGCCAGCAGTTACCAGCTCAATCAGCCCCAGCATTTT.

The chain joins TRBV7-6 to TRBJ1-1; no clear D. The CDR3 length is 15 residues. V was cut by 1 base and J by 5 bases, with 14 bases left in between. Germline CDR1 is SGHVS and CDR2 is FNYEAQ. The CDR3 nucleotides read TGTGCCAGCAGCTTAGGGCCGGGAGGTTTAACTGAAGCTTTCTTT. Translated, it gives CASSLGPGGLTEAFF.

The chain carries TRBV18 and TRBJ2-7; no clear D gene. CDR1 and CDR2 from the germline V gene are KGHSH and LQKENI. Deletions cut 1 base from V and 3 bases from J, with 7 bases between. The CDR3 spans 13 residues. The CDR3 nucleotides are TGTGCCAGCTCACCACAAAGGTACTACGAGCAGTACTTC. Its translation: CASSPQRYYEQYF.

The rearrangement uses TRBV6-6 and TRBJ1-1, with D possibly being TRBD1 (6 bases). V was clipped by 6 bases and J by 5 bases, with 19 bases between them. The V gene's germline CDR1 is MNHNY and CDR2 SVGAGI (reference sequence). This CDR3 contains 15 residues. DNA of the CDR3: TGTGCCAGCAGGGCCTTCCGGGGGCCGGGGACTGAAGCTTTCTTT. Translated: CASRAFRGPGTEAFF.

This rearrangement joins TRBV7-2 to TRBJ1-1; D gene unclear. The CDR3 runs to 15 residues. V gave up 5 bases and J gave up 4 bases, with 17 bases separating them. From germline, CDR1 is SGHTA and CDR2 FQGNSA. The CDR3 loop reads CASSRTPGYFTEAFF. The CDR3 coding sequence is TGTGCCAGCAGCCGCACCCCGGGGTACTTCACTGAAGCTTTCTTT.

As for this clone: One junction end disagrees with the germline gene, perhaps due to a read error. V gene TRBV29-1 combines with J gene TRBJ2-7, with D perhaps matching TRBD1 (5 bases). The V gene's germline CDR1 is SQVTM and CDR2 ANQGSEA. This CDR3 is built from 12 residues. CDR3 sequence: CSVEATQDTLLF. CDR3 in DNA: TGCAGCGTTGAGGCGACGCAGGACACCCTCCTCTTC.

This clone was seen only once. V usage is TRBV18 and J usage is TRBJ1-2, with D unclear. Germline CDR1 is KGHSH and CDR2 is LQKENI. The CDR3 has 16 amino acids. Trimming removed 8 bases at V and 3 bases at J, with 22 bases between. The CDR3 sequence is CASTNTSPQRDYGYTF. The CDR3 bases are TGTGCCAGCACAAACACCTCTCCCCAACGGGACTATGGCTACACCTTC.